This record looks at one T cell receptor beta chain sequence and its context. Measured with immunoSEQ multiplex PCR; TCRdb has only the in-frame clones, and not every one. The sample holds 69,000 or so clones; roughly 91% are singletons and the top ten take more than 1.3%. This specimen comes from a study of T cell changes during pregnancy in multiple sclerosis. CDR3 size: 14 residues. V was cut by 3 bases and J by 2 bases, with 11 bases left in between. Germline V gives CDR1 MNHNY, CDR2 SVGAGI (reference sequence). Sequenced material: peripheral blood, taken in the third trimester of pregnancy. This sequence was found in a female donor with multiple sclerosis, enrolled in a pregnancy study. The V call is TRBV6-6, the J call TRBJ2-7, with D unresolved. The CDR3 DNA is TGTGCCAGCAGTTATGGTCAGGCCACCTACGAGCAGTACTTC. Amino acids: CASSYGQATYEQYF.